This TCR beta chain was identified in a study of blood T cell repertoires in COVID-19. This CDR3 has 15 residues. Germline-derived CDR1 and CDR2 are LNHDA and SQIVND (reference sequence). The ends lost 6 bases at V and 3 bases at J; junction bases unmatched: 7. This table comes from immunoSEQ multiplex PCR, and its TCRdb copy is limited to in-frame clones, with some not included. Of about 110,000 clones in the sample, approximately 83% are singletons; the top ten hold around 4.1%. Sequencing was done on a sample of peripheral blood. The clonotype originates from a man in his forties or fifties with acute or convalescent COVID-19. J is TRBJ2-1 and V is TRBV19, with TRBD2 identical over 8 bases. The CDR3, as DNA: TGTGCCAGTAGGAAACCGGGACTAGGCTACAATGAGCAGTTCTTC. It is translated as CASRKPGLGYNEQFF.